Listed below are T cell receptor beta chains from one sample, sequenced in a study of response to subunit inactivated influenza vaccine. TCRdb re-analysed the RT-PCR reads in MiXCR, keeping a single row per CDR3 protein. The sample records almost 250,000 distinct CDR3 sequences, 12% being singletons. The material sequenced was non-naive T cells sorted from PBMCs, taken 14 to 15 days before vaccination. The receptors were gathered from a middle-aged man who received an inactivated influenza vaccine. Each CDR3 is given with its conserved first and last residue. A D gene is named only where the DNA matches it firmly. Clone size appears in some rows only: once, few, many, or a class for an expanded clone.

>TRBV9|few|TRBD2|TRBJ2-2
CASSPGTSGTTGELFF
TGTGCCAGCAGCCCCGGGACTAGCGGGACTACCGGGGAGCTGTTTTTT
>TRBV5-1|.|.|TRBJ1-2
CASSLTGDSNYGYTF
TGCGCCAGCAGCTTGACAGGAGACTCTAACTATGGCTACACCTTC
>TRBV10-3|.|TRBD1|TRBJ1-2
CAIRPPGGHGYTF
TGTGCCATCAGACCTCCAGGGGGCCATGGCTACACCTTC
>TRBV5-1|few|TRBD1|TRBJ1-1
CASSLEEGATAFF
TGCGCCAGCAGCTTGGAGGAGGGGGCGACGGCTTTCTTT
>TRBV5-5|.|TRBD1|TRBJ1-3
CASSWGQGTGNTIYF
TGTGCCAGCAGCTGGGGACAGGGAACTGGAAACACCATATATTTT
>TRBV20-1|many|TRBD1|TRBJ1-1
CSARRTGQGNNEAFF
TGCAGTGCTAGGAGAACGGGACAGGGGAATAATGAAGCTTTCTTT
>TRBV6-1|few|TRBD1|TRBJ1-1
CASSHHRGANTEAFF
TGTGCCAGCAGCCACCACAGGGGGGCTAACACTGAAGCTTTCTTT
>TRBV11-2|.|TRBD2|TRBJ2-7
CASSSRGTSGSIFYEQCF
TGTGCCAGCAGCTCCAGAGGGACTAGCGGGAGTATTTTCTACGAGCAGTGCTTC
>TRBV20-1|few|.|TRBJ2-7
CSGHSISDSSYEQYF
TGCAGTGGCCATTCGATTTCGGATAGCTCCTACGAGCAGTACTTC
>TRBV28|.|.|TRBJ2-5
CASEGFGSGALKTQYF
TGTGCCAGCGAAGGTTTCGGCTCCGGGGCGCTGAAGACCCAGTACTTC
>TRBV6-2/TRBV6-3|few|.|TRBJ1-2
CASRDLPQGPRGYTF
TGTGCCAGCAGAGATCTTCCACAGGGACCACGCGGCTACACCTTC
>TRBV5-1|many|.|TRBJ2-7
CASREGDYEQYF
TGCGCCAGCAGAGAGGGGGATTACGAGCAGTACTTC
>TRBV6-1|few|.|TRBJ2-3
CASNAGWRTDTQYF
TGTGCCAGCAACGCGGGGTGGCGGACAGATACGCAGTATTTT
>TRBV5-6|few|.|TRBJ2-1
CASQHYLDEQFF
TGTGCCAGCCAGCATTATCTGGATGAGCAGTTCTTC
>TRBV29-1|few|.|TRBJ2-1
CSATHTQYEQFF
TGCAGCGCCACACATACCCAGTATGAGCAGTTCTTC
>TRBV6-6|few|.|TRBJ2-5
CASSYGGIETQYF
TGTGCCAGCAGTTATGGGGGTATAGAGACCCAGTACTTC
>TRBV11-2|few|.|TRBJ2-7
CASSFGGTKGYEQYF
TGTGCCAGCAGCTTTGGCGGGACAAAGGGTTACGAGCAGTACTTC
>TRBV28|.|TRBD1|TRBJ2-1
CASSRDSFREQFF
TGTGCCAGCAGTAGGGACAGTTTTCGTGAGCAGTTCTTC
>TRBV4-3|.|.|TRBJ2-7
CASSQDSGTAEYEQYF
TGCGCCAGCAGCCAAGATTCAGGGACGGCGGAGTACGAGCAGTACTTC
>TRBV18|once|.|TRBJ1-1
CASSPGAQNTEAFF
TGTGCCAGCTCACCGGGCGCTCAGAACACTGAAGCTTTCTTT
>TRBV7-2|few|TRBD2|TRBJ2-1
CASSTSGAFYNEQFF
TGTGCCAGCAGCACTAGCGGAGCCTTTTACAATGAGCAGTTCTTC
>TRBV3-1|.|.|TRBJ2-1
CASSRDRYNEQFF
TGTGCCAGCAGCCGAGACAGATACAATGAGCAGTTCTTC
>TRBV5-1|.|TRBD1|TRBJ2-3
CASNYLGQGATDTQYF
TGCGCCAGCAACTATCTCGGACAGGGGGCCACAGATACGCAGTATTTT
>TRBV20-1|many|.|TRBJ2-7
CSARDPSRGKDYEQYF
TGCAGTGCTAGAGACCCATCCCGGGGGAAAGACTACGAGCAGTACTTC
>TRBV5-5|few|TRBD1|TRBJ2-3
CASSLATGRNTQYF
TGTGCCAGCAGCTTAGCGACAGGGAGAAATACGCAGTATTTT
>TRBV20-1|.|.|TRBJ1-1
CSAMGPNTEAFF
TGCAGTGCGATGGGGCCCAACACTGAAGCTTTCTTT
>TRBV7-3|few|.|TRBJ2-7
CASSTKQYF
TGTGCCAGCAGCACCAAGCAGTACTTC
>TRBV20-1|many|TRBD2|TRBJ2-7
CSATPGAGGLSYEQYF
TGCAGTGCCACCCCGGGGGCGGGGGGTCTATCCTACGAGCAGTACTTC
>TRBV28|.|.|TRBJ2-7
CASSPQWDKSSYEQYF
TGTGCCAGCAGTCCCCAGTGGGACAAGAGCTCCTACGAGCAGTACTTC
>TRBV15|few|.|TRBJ2-5
CATSSGTQETQYF
TGTGCCACCAGCAGCGGAACCCAAGAGACCCAGTACTTC
>TRBV15|.|.|TRBJ1-6
CATSRDQGYNSPLHF
TGTGCCACCAGCAGAGATCAGGGGTATAATTCACCCCTCCACTTT
>TRBV3-1|few|.|TRBJ2-1
CASSQGHGGNEQFF
TGTGCCAGCAGCCAAGGTCACGGGGGCAATGAGCAGTTCTTC
>TRBV5-1|many|.|TRBJ2-2
CASKFSDPGELFF
TGCGCCAGCAAGTTCAGTGACCCCGGGGAGCTGTTTTTT
>TRBV4-3|.|.|TRBJ2-7
CASSPSKTGSYEQYF
TGCGCCAGCAGCCCATCAAAGACAGGCTCCTACGAGCAGTACTTC
>TRBV27|.|TRBD2|TRBJ2-3
CASSPWARGSGRRQSTDTQYF
TGTGCCAGCAGCCCATGGGCCCGGGGTAGCGGGAGGAGGCAAAGCACAGATACGCAGTATTTT
>TRBV11-2|many|TRBD1|TRBJ1-1
CASSGYRGLGDTEAFF
TGTGCCAGCAGCGGTTACAGGGGGCTCGGTGACACTGAAGCTTTCTTT
>TRBV20-1|few|TRBD2|TRBJ2-7
CSAKTGGLDEQYF
TGCAGTGCTAAAACGGGGGGGCTCGACGAGCAGTACTTC
>TRBV12-3/TRBV12-4|few|.|TRBJ2-7
CASSSGAHEQYF
TGTGCCAGCAGTTCTGGCGCCCACGAGCAGTACTTC
>TRBV7-8|few|.|TRBJ2-4
CASSQRAYTLAKNIQYF
TGTGCCAGCAGCCAAAGGGCCTATACGTTAGCCAAAAACATTCAGTACTTC
>TRBV15|many|.|TRBJ2-5
CATSRDRGLASQETQYF
TGTGCCACCAGCCGTGACCGAGGGTTGGCGAGTCAAGAGACCCAGTACTTC
>TRBV7-6|.|TRBD2|TRBJ2-7
CASSPPGLAGALSYEQYF
TGTGCCAGCAGCCCTCCGGGACTAGCGGGGGCTCTCTCCTACGAGCAGTACTTC
>TRBV15|many|.|TRBJ2-2
CATSRDRTTGELFF
TGTGCCACCAGCAGAGATAGGACTACCGGGGAGCTGTTTTTT
>TRBV7-2|.|.|TRBJ1-2
CASTPQGNYGYTF
TGTGCCAGCACCCCACAGGGTAACTATGGCTACACCTTC
>TRBV29-1|many|.|TRBJ1-2
CSVSTGTTYGYTF
TGCAGCGTTAGCACCGGGACAACCTATGGCTACACCTTC
>TRBV5-6|many|TRBD2|TRBJ2-1
CASSLPGLGYNEQFF
TGTGCCAGCAGCCTACCGGGACTAGGATACAATGAGCAGTTCTTC
>TRBV29-1|.|.|TRBJ2-5
CSVDSPGRQETQYF
TGCAGCGTTGATTCCCCGGGACGCCAAGAGACCCAGTACTTC
>TRBV20-1|.|.|TRBJ2-7
CSARVSGTGEQYF
TGCAGTGCTAGAGTGTCCGGGACTGGCGAGCAGTACTTC
>TRBV12-3/TRBV12-4|many|.|TRBJ2-1
CASRSDGDNEQFF
TGTGCCAGCAGATCGGACGGTGACAATGAGCAGTTCTTC
>TRBV7-9|many|.|TRBJ1-1
CASSLAGTPENTEAFF
TGTGCCAGCAGCTTAGCGGGGACACCAGAAAACACTGAAGCTTTCTTT
>TRBV2|few|.|TRBJ1-2
CASSESGAGYGYTF
TGTGCCAGCAGTGAAAGTGGAGCAGGCTATGGCTACACCTTC
>TRBV3-1|.|.|TRBJ2-7
CASSPGQGFNEQYF
TGTGCCAGCAGCCCCGGGCAGGGATTCAACGAGCAGTACTTC